The 27 T cell receptor beta chains reported below all come from one sample, sequenced in a study of tumor-infiltrating lymphocytes in oesophageal squamous cell carcinoma. TCRdb passed the PCR reads through MiXCR, listing each CDR3 protein once. Of around 22,000 distinct CDR3 sequences in the sample, under 50% are singletons; the top ten hold 20% to 25%. The sequencing sample was made of esophageal tumor tissue. The origin of the receptors is a male donor with esophageal squamous cell carcinoma.

The chain recombines TRBV7-9 with TRBJ2-7, with 8 bases fitting TRBD2. Germline CDR1 and CDR2: SEHNR and FQNEAQ (reference sequence). This CDR3 contains 15 residues. V shed 5 bases, J shed 7 bases, and the junction held 13 bases outside the gene matches. CDR3 sequence reads: CASSARAGGLTEQYF. The CDR3 region has the DNA TGTGCCAGCAGCGCTCGGGCGGGAGGCCTTACGGAGCAGTACTTC.

The chain has TRBV7-8 and TRBJ2-7, with D possibly matching TRBD2 (5 bases). This CDR3 is built from 14 residues. Germline lookup yields CDR1 SGHVS and CDR2 FQNEAQ. Trimming stripped 0 bases from V and 9 bases from J, with 15 bases between. DNA of the CDR3: TGTGCCAGCAGCTTAGCGGCTAGCACAGATACGCAGTACTTC. This sequence encodes CASSLAASTDTQYF.

This rearrangement joins TRBV7-4 to TRBJ2-5, with 13 bases matching TRBD2. J was trimmed by 5 bases and V by 1 base; bases with no gene match: 4. This CDR3 is 16 amino acids long. Per the germline V gene, CDR1 is SGHVT and CDR2 is SQSDAQ. CDR3 coding DNA: TGTGCCAGCAGCTTAGGGACTAGCGGGGGAGGGGAGACCCAGTACTTC. Encoded protein: CASSLGTSGGGETQYF.

This clonotype was seen repeatedly, ten times or more. J is TRBJ2-7 and V is TRBV5-1, with TRBD1 matching over 9 bases. Looked up from germline, CDR1 is SGHRS and CDR2 is YFSETQ. Trimming removed 4 bases from V and 6 bases from J; junction bases left unmatched: 14. The CDR3 spans 16 residues. Here the CDR3 DNA reads TGCGCCAGCAGCCCAATTTCCGGACAGGGGAAAAGCGAGCAGTACTTC. Amino acid sequence: CASSPISGQGKSEQYF.

The chain joins TRBV7-8 to TRBJ2-3, with D possibly matching TRBD2 (6 bases). V dropped 3 bases and J dropped 6 bases, with 16 bases sitting between them. The CDR3 has 15 residues. Germline CDR1 reads SGHVS; CDR2 reads FQNEAQ. CDR3: CASSFPGRGPDTQYF. DNA for the CDR3: TGTGCCAGCAGCTTTCCCGGGAGAGGCCCTGATACGCAGTATTTT.

V gene TRBV7-2 combines with J gene TRBJ2-1, with 9 bases lining up with TRBD1. The J call may be wrong; the DNA end is better matched by TRBJ1-2. This CDR3 is built from 13 residues. The germline gives CDR1 SGHTA, CDR2 FQGNSA. The CDR3 sequence: CASSTWTGEGYTF. The CDR3 DNA reads as TGTGCCAGCAGCACCTGGACAGGGGAGGGCTACACCTTC.

This clonotype is medium-sized within its sample. Compared with germline, one end of the junction differs, possibly owing to a read error. This sequence joins TRBV7-7 and TRBJ2-3, with 8 bases fitting TRBD1. This CDR3 is 15 amino acids long. Germline V gene lookup returns CDR1 SSHAT and CDR2 FNYEAQ (reference sequence). This chain's CDR3 is CASSYRGASTDTQYF. As DNA, the CDR3 is TGTGCTAGCAGCTACAGGGGGGCTAGCACAGATACGCAGTATTTT.

This clonotype was seen only a few times. The chain uses TRBV18 and TRBJ1-3, with 11 bases matching TRBD1. CDR3 size: 19 residues. Looked up from germline, CDR1 is KGHSH and CDR2 is LQKENI. V gave up 4 bases and J gave up 0 bases; unmatched junction bases: 11. CDR3: CASSLRTGGFTVSGNTIYF. The CDR3 DNA follows: TGTGCCAGCTCACTTCGGACAGGGGGCTTTACCGTCTCTGGAAACACCATATATTTT.

For this clonotype: The DNA is omitted, as the CDR3 cannot be located on it reliably, and the CDR3 follows TCRdb's listing. The chain links TRBV7-5 to TRBJ2-5; TRBD2 reflects the table's D call only, with no check against the DNA. TRBV7-5 is noted as a pseudogene. The CDR3 region is 21 residues in length, termini included. CDR3 sequence: CISVPETLWTSGDPNGNEQFF.

This clonotype showed up many times. This chain joins TRBV7-9 and TRBJ2-7; 10 positions match TRBD2. This CDR3 is 15 amino acids long. The V segment lost 7 bases and the J segment 1 base; nucleotides outside the gene matches: 7. Germline V lookup: CDR1 SEHNR, CDR2 FQNEAQ (reference sequence). The CDR3 loop reads CASTASGGPSYEQYF. The CDR3 DNA reads TGTGCCAGCACCGCTAGCGGGGGCCCTTCCTACGAGCAGTACTTC.

This clonotype was observed many times. The chain recombines TRBV10-2 with TRBJ2-5, with 10 bases aligning to TRBD1. Unmatched junction bases numbered 12, after V lost 7 bases and J lost 4 bases. CDR1 is WSHSY and CDR2 is SAAADI in the germline V gene. The CDR3 consists of 16 residues. The CDR3 is CASTDRGRGKGETQYF. The CDR3 DNA follows: TGCGCCAGCACTGACAGGGGGCGCGGGAAGGGAGAGACCCAGTACTTC.

V is TRBV9 and J is TRBJ1-2; TRBD1 agrees at 7 bases. The V gene end was trimmed by 2 bases and the J gene end by 1 base; junction bases not matched to a gene: 8. This CDR3 contains 16 residues. From germline, CDR1 is SGDLS and CDR2 YYNGEE. The CDR3 DNA reads TGTGCCAGCAGCGTTATACCTGACAGGGTTAACTATGGCTACACCTTC. Translated, it gives CASSVIPDRVNYGYTF.

The chain carries TRBV19 and TRBJ2-5; TRBD2 matches at 8 bases. The DNA end is more similar to TRBJ2-7, so the J call may be wrong. Germline V gene lookup returns CDR1 LNHDA and CDR2 SQIVND (reference sequence). This CDR3 contains 14 residues. DNA of the CDR3: TGTGCCAGTAGTATTTTGCCGGGAGGGTACGAGCAGTACTTC. Amino acid sequence: CASSILPGGYEQYF.

With regard to this clonotype: As the CDR3 is not closed by the conserved phenylalanine or tryptophan, this likely results from a read error. Because the CDR3's place on the DNA is in doubt, the DNA is left out and the CDR3 is given as listed by TCRdb. Here the CDR3 reads CASSLVGLAGA. The gene calls are TRBV7-2 and TRBJ2-1; the D call in the table, TRBD1, was not verified against the DNA. Germline-derived CDR1 and CDR2 are SGHTA and FQGNSA. The CDR3 has 11 residues if both end residues are counted.

The chain employs TRBV30 and TRBJ2-3; D is ambiguous. The length of the CDR3 is 12 residues. Germline V gene lookup returns CDR1 GTSNPN and CDR2 SVGIG (reference sequence). V lost 6 bases and J 5 bases, leaving 12 bases between the germline ends. CDR3: CACAELLDTQYF. The CDR3 bases are TGTGCCTGCGCCGAGTTGCTAGATACGCAGTATTTT.

The chain uses TRBV7-9 and TRBJ1-2, with 7 nucleotides matching TRBD1. V lost 1 base to trimming and J lost 7 bases; unmatched junction nucleotides: 6. Germline V CDR1 and CDR2: SEHNR, FQNEAQ (reference sequence). The CDR3 sequence is 14 residues long. Here the CDR3 DNA reads TGTGCCAGCAGCTTAGAGACAGGGCTTGGTGGCTACACCTTC. Its translation: CASSLETGLGGYTF.

The chain employs TRBV29-1 and TRBJ2-1; 16 bases map to TRBD2. TRBJ2-7 matches the DNA end more closely, so the J call is doubtful. Germline CDR1 and CDR2: SQVTM and ANQGSEA. The CDR3 runs 18 residues. Written as DNA, the CDR3 is TGCAGCGTGATACCGGGACTAGCGGGAGGGGTACAGGGGGGCGAGCAGTACTTC. It encodes CSVIPGLAGGVQGGEQYF.

This clonotype was seen a handful of times. The chain joins TRBV19 to TRBJ2-1; 13 bases match TRBD2. CDR1 and CDR2 from the germline V gene are LNHDA and SQIVND (reference sequence). V dropped 4 bases and J dropped 8; count of bases not matched to a gene: 5. The CDR3 runs to 15 residues. CDR3 sequence: CASSRGLAGLDEQFF. The CDR3 DNA sequence: TGTGCCAGTAGTAGGGGACTAGCGGGATTGGATGAGCAGTTCTTC.

This clonotype has a count of ten or more. The chain uses TRBV11-3 and TRBJ1-1; D remains unclear. V gave up 1 base and J gave up 3 bases, with 3 bases separating them. This CDR3 has 12 residues. CDR1 is SGHNT, CDR2 YENEEA, per germline. This chain's CDR3 is CASSLGDTEAFF. The CDR3 bases are TGTGCCAGCAGCTTAGGTGACACTGAAGCTTTCTTT.

Many counts were recorded for this clonotype. The V gene is TRBV28, the J gene TRBJ2-6; D is uncertain. Trimming stripped 6 bases from V and 2 bases from J, with 11 bases between. There are 15 residues in the CDR3. The V gene's germline CDR1 is MDHEN and CDR2 SYDVKM. The CDR3 region has the DNA TGTGCCAGCAGCCCAGGTTCTGCTGGGGCCAACGTCCTGACTTTC. It specifies CASSPGSAGANVLTF.

This chain connects TRBV7-4 to TRBJ2-1, with TRBD2 matching 9 bases. Trimming at V came to 1 base and at J to 5 bases, leaving 3 bases not matched to a gene. The germline gives CDR1 SGHVT, CDR2 SQSDAQ. This CDR3 has 15 amino acids. The CDR3, as DNA: TGTGCCAGCAGCTTAGGGCTAGCGGGAAACAATGAGCAGTTCTTC. As protein: CASSLGLAGNNEQFF.

The chain recombines TRBV11-2 with TRBJ2-3; TRBD1 matches at 10 bases. CDR1 SGHAT and CDR2 FQNNGV come from the germline V gene. V lost 1 base, J lost 3 bases, and 7 bases stayed unmatched. This CDR3 region has 17 residues. CDR3 protein: CASSLALGTGVTDTQYF. The CDR3 DNA reads TGTGCCAGCAGCTTAGCTTTAGGGACAGGGGTGACAGATACGCAGTATTTT.

This clonotype was recorded a few times. V and J are TRBV12-3 or TRBV12-4 and TRBJ1-1; a weak D match, TRBD1 (6 bases). This CDR3 is built from 15 residues. Trimming pared 3 bases from V and 5 bases from J, leaving 16 bases between. Written as DNA, the CDR3 is TGTGCCAGCAGTTTGGTACAGGGAAGTTCTACTGAAGCTTTCTTT. This gives the protein CASSLVQGSSTEAFF.

The chain couples TRBV7-2 to TRBJ1-1; D gene uncertain. Germline V gives CDR1 SGHTA, CDR2 FQGNSA. Trimming shortened V by 5 bases and J by 6 bases, and 16 bases separated the two germline ends. The CDR3 extends over 14 amino acids. The CDR3 DNA reads as TGTGCCAGCAGCGGCCTTGTCGTCGACGCTGAAGCTTTCTTT. Amino acid sequence: CASSGLVVDAEAFF.

This sequence joins TRBV3-1 and TRBJ2-1; 13 nucleotides agree with TRBD2. The J call could be wrong; TRBJ2-7 is a better fit for the DNA end. CDR3 length: 17 residues. Germline V lookup: CDR1 LGHDT, CDR2 YNNKEL (reference sequence). The CDR3 region is CASSLRGTSGARHEQYF. CDR3 nucleotide sequence: TGTGCCAGCAGCCTCAGAGGGACTAGCGGGGCCCGACATGAGCAGTACTTC.

This clonotype was seen many times. This rearrangement joins TRBV11-2 to TRBJ2-1; 11 nucleotides line up with TRBD2. The CDR3 is 16 residues long. Germline V lookup: CDR1 SGHAT, CDR2 FQNNGV. Germline trimming cut 5 bases from V and 2 bases from J; bases unmatched to any gene: 5. DNA for the CDR3: TGTGCCAGCAGCGCTGCTAGCGGGGGGCCCTACAATGAGCAGTTCTTC. Its translation is CASSAASGGPYNEQFF.

Regarding this clonotype: Because it lacks the conserved phenylalanine or tryptophan at the end, this CDR3 is likely a read error. The DNA is left out, because the CDR3 cannot be placed on it with certainty; the CDR3 is given as TCRdb lists it. J is TRBJ2-7 and V is TRBV28; the table's TRBD2 call for D was not verified on the DNA. 15 amino acids form the CDR3, both terminal residues included. Germline CDR1 reads MDHEN; CDR2 reads SYDVKM. CDR3 sequence reads: CASSLQGLYGYTFGS.